The 9 T cell receptor beta chains reported below all come from one sample, sequenced in a study of identifying expanded T cells in peripheral blood. Generated by immunoSEQ multiplex PCR, the TCRdb table keeps only in-frame clones and is missing some. The profile covers tens of thousands of clones, with around 90% appearing a single time and approximately 5% taken by the ten largest. Specimen: blood. All receptors come from a person aged 18 to 70 in good health.

V is TRBV11-3 and J is TRBJ2-7; D perhaps matches TRBD2 (5 bases). The germline V and J ends were trimmed by 4 bases and 3 bases, with 10 bases remaining between them. Looked up from germline, CDR1 is SGHNT and CDR2 is YENEEA. The CDR3 runs to 13 residues. The CDR3 region has the DNA TGTGCCAGCAGCTCCGGTGCGGGCTACGAGCAGTACTTC. Translating it yields CASSSGAGYEQYF.

A remark on this clone: The junction differs from germline at one of its ends, possibly a read error. The rearrangement joins TRBV6-1 to TRBJ1-1; D remains ambiguous. The CDR3 has 14 residues. Germline-derived CDR1 and CDR2 are MNHNS and SASEGT. The CDR3 spells CATSNLRSGTEAFF. The DNA of the CDR3 is TGTGCCACCAGTAATCTCCGGTCTGGCACTGAAGCTTTCTTT.

V gene TRBV29-1 combines with J gene TRBJ2-7; D is possibly TRBD1 (5 bases). Trimming stripped 3 bases from V and 1 base from J, with 7 bases between. The CDR3 is 12 amino acids. CDR1 SQVTM and CDR2 ANQGSEA come from the germline V gene. The CDR3 sequence: CSVDSGSYEQYF. The CDR3 DNA reads TGCAGCGTTGATTCAGGGTCCTACGAGCAGTACTTC.

This clone appeared a single time. This chain connects TRBV11-2 to TRBJ1-5; weak D call: TRBD1 (5 bases). Germline V gives CDR1 SGHAT, CDR2 FQNNGV. V gave up 1 base and J gave up 6 bases, with 10 bases separating them. The CDR3 loop spans 14 amino acids. CDR3 in DNA: TGTGCCAGCAGCTTAGCAGGGATGGGTCAGCCCCAGCATTTT. Residues: CASSLAGMGQPQHF.

The chain has TRBV6-5 and TRBJ2-3; D might be TRBD1 (6 bases). CDR1 is MNHEY, CDR2 SVGAGI, per germline. V lost 4 bases and J 9 bases, leaving 11 bases between the germline ends. This CDR3 is built from 12 residues. The CDR3 is CASSSPTGTQYF. CDR3 bases: TGTGCCAGCAGTTCCCCGACAGGAACGCAGTATTTT.

The rearrangement uses TRBV4-2 and TRBJ1-5, with 8 bases aligning to TRBD1. Trimming took 0 bases from V and 3 from J; bases not matched to a gene: 10. CDR3 size: 18 residues. Germline CDR1 is LGHNA and CDR2 is YNFKEQ. CDR3 sequence: CASSQDGIGQGFNQPQHF. CDR3 bases: TGTGCCAGCAGCCAAGATGGTATAGGACAGGGATTCAATCAGCCCCAGCATTTT.

The chain couples TRBV7-8 to TRBJ2-2; 9 nucleotides agree with TRBD2. This CDR3 comprises 18 residues. Looked up from germline, CDR1 is SGHVS and CDR2 is FQNEAQ. V was pared by 3 bases and J by 2 bases, with 10 bases of the junction left unmatched. CDR3 sequence (DNA): TGTGCCAGCAGCTTGATTGGGACTAGCTTTGGAAACACCGGGGAGCTGTTTTTT. It translates to CASSLIGTSFGNTGELFF.

Only one count was recorded for this clone. The chain has TRBV6-5 and TRBJ1-5; D gene ambiguous. The CDR3 length is 12 residues. V lost 6 bases and J 4 bases, leaving 7 bases between the germline ends. The germline V gene encodes CDR1 MNHEY and CDR2 SVGAGI. Here the CDR3 DNA reads TGTGCCAGCAGGACGGGGAATCAGCCCCAGCATTTT. This encodes CASRTGNQPQHF.

V is TRBV6-1 and J is TRBJ1-1; a possible D gene is TRBD1 (5 bases). The ends were cut back, 2 bases at V and 5 bases at J, with 12 bases in the middle. This CDR3 has 14 amino acids. The germline V gene has CDR1 MNHNS and CDR2 SASEGT. The CDR3 reads CASSERSGYTEAFF. In DNA form, the CDR3 reads TGTGCCAGCAGTGAACGGTCAGGGTATACTGAAGCTTTCTTT.